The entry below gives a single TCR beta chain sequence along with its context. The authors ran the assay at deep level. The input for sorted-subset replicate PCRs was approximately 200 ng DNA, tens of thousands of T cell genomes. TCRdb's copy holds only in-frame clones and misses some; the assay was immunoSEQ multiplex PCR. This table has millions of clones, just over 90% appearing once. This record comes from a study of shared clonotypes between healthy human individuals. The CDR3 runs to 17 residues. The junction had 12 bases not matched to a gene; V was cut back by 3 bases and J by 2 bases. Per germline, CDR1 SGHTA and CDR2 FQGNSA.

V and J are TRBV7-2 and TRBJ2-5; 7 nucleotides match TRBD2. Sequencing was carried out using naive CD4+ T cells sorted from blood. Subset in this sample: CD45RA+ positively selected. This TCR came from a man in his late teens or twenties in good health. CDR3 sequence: CASSLSGAAVGQETQYF. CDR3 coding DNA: TGTGCCAGCAGCTTGAGCGGGGCGGCAGTTGGTCAAGAGACCCAGTACTTC.